These 16 T cell receptor beta chains originate from one sample sequenced in a study of blood T cell repertoires in COVID-19. Profiling relied on immunoSEQ multiplex PCR, and the TCRdb table lists in-frame clones only, not all of them. The profile covers fewer than 300,000 clones, with roughly 92% appearing a single time and around 2% taken by the ten largest. Sequences were obtained from peripheral blood. All receptors derive from a woman in her 30s with COVID-19, enrolled during active disease.

The V gene is TRBV7-9, the J gene TRBJ2-7, with 7 bases fitting TRBD2. V lost 5 bases, J lost 6 bases, and 13 bases stayed unmatched. Germline CDR1 reads SEHNR; CDR2 reads FQNEAQ (reference sequence). The CDR3 totals 15 residues. In nucleotides, the CDR3 is TGTGCCAGCAGCCGATCGGGACTACCAGTTTTCGAGCAGTACTTC. Its protein product is CASSRSGLPVFEQYF.

V is TRBV5-4 and J is TRBJ2-1; 12 nucleotides match TRBD2. CDR1 and CDR2 from the germline V gene are SGHNT and YYREEE (reference sequence). The CDR3 runs to 17 residues. Losses at the gene ends were 4 bases for V and 5 bases for J; bases not matched to a gene: 10. CDR3 residues: CASSPGTSGFRDNEQFF. CDR3 nucleotide sequence: TGTGCCAGCAGCCCCGGGACTAGCGGGTTCAGGGACAATGAGCAGTTCTTC.

The chain recombines TRBV2 with TRBJ2-7, with TRBD1 matching over 8 bases. Trimming at V came to 4 bases and at J to 7 bases, leaving 6 bases not matched to a gene. The CDR3 has 13 amino acids. The germline V gene encodes CDR1 SNHLY and CDR2 FYNNEI. CDR3 nucleotide sequence: TGTGCCAGCAGTGTGAACAGGGGGTGGGAGCAGTACTTC. Its protein product is CASSVNRGWEQYF.

The chain is built from TRBV2 and TRBJ2-1, with unresolved D. The V end was cut by 2 bases, the J end by 4 bases, with 9 bases between. The CDR3 runs 14 residues. The germline gives CDR1 SNHLY, CDR2 FYNNEI. CDR3 coding DNA: TGTGCCAGCAGTGAATCGGTCCCATACAATGAGCAGTTCTTC. This sequence encodes CASSESVPYNEQFF.

The sample holds a few counts of this clone. The rearrangement links TRBV28 to TRBJ2-7, with D possibly being TRBD2 (5 bases). The V gene lost 1 base and the J gene lost 2 bases, with 12 bases spanning the gap. Per the germline V gene, CDR1 is MDHEN and CDR2 is SYDVKM. The length of the CDR3 is 15 residues. The DNA for the CDR3 is TGTGCCAGCAGTTTATCTGGGAGACTTGCCTACGAGCAGTACTTC. Amino acid sequence: CASSLSGRLAYEQYF.

The chain recombines TRBV2 with TRBJ2-2; possible D gene TRBD2, 6 bases. The germline V gene has CDR1 SNHLY and CDR2 FYNNEI. The CDR3 contains 20 residues. Deletions cut 1 base from V and 4 bases from J, with 25 bases between. The CDR3 sequence is CASSEESGPQSEGGTGELFF. DNA for the CDR3: TGTGCCAGCAGTGAAGAGAGCGGGCCACAGTCGGAGGGCGGCACCGGGGAGCTGTTTTTT.

The chain recombines TRBV9 with TRBJ1-6, with D perhaps TRBD1 (5 bases). The CDR3 extends over 15 amino acids. Germline assignment: CDR1 SGDLS and CDR2 YYNGEE. V was trimmed by 2 bases and J by 10 bases, leaving 16 bases between them. The CDR3 loop is CASSVTGDSGSPLHF. The DNA for the CDR3 is TGTGCCAGCAGCGTTACGGGGGATTCGGGGTCACCCCTCCACTTT.

This clone was detected once. The chain links TRBV7-8 to TRBJ2-5; 11 nucleotides agree with TRBD1. In germline, CDR1 is SGHVS, CDR2 FQNEAQ. This CDR3 region has 16 residues. V was pared by 0 bases and J by 4 bases, with 4 bases of the junction left unmatched. The CDR3 DNA reads TGTGCCAGCAGCTTAGCCTGGGGGACAGGGGGAGAGACCCAGTACTTC. This sequence encodes CASSLAWGTGGETQYF.

The rearrangement uses TRBV7-6 and TRBJ2-2, with 7 bases aligning to TRBD1. Germline CDR1 reads SGHVS; CDR2 reads FNYEAQ. V lost 0 bases, J lost 5 bases, and 6 bases stayed unmatched. The CDR3 covers 16 residues. This CDR3 reads CASSLAPHRGTGELFF. The CDR3 nucleotides are TGTGCCAGCAGCTTAGCGCCTCACAGGGGAACCGGGGAGCTGTTTTTT.

The V gene is TRBV19, the J gene TRBJ2-2; 8 bases fit TRBD2. This CDR3 is built from 15 residues. Germline V gene lookup returns CDR1 LNHDA and CDR2 SQIVND (reference sequence). V lost 3 bases to trimming and J lost 6 bases; unmatched junction nucleotides: 6. The CDR3 region has the DNA TGTGCCAGTAGTATTGGGCTAGCGGGCCCCGGGGAGCTGTTTTTT. Encoded protein: CASSIGLAGPGELFF.

This chain connects TRBV6-5 to TRBJ1-5; unclear D gene. Trimming took 6 bases from V and 3 from J, leaving 9 bases between them. This CDR3 is built from 13 residues. The germline gives CDR1 MNHEY, CDR2 SVGAGI. As DNA, the CDR3 is TGTGCCAGCAGCACGGACTTCAATCAGCCCCAGCATTTT. It is translated as CASSTDFNQPQHF.

The chain is built from TRBV5-5 and TRBJ1-1; D unclear. Germline V gene lookup returns CDR1 SGHKS and CDR2 YYEKEE (reference sequence). Trimming stripped 1 base from V and 1 base from J, with 8 bases between. This CDR3 is built from 14 residues. CDR3 loop: CASSLSLRNTEAFF. Here the CDR3 DNA reads TGTGCCAGCAGCTTGAGTCTTAGGAACACTGAAGCTTTCTTT.

The chain recombines TRBV18 with TRBJ1-2; perhaps TRBD1 as D (5 bases). CDR3 length equals 15 residues. Trimming removed 2 bases at V and 4 bases at J, with 14 bases between. In germline, CDR1 is KGHSH, CDR2 LQKENI. The CDR3 reads CASSPSGGVGYGYTF. The CDR3 DNA is TGTGCCAGCTCACCAAGTGGAGGGGTAGGCTATGGCTACACCTTC.

The chain has TRBV19 and TRBJ1-2, with TRBD1 identical over 9 bases. With V trimmed by 5 bases and J by 4 bases, 8 bases remained unmatched. CDR1 and CDR2 from the germline V gene are LNHDA and SQIVND (reference sequence). CDR3 size: 15 residues. CDR3 residues: CASSSRGQGVYGYTF. CDR3 DNA sequence: TGTGCCAGTAGTTCTAGGGGACAGGGAGTCTATGGCTACACCTTC.

The genes are TRBV18 and TRBJ1-5; 9 bases line up with TRBD1. In germline, CDR1 is KGHSH, CDR2 LQKENI. The CDR3 runs 16 residues. Trimming cost V 4 bases and J 3 bases; bases outside gene matches: 7. The CDR3 nucleotides read TGTGCCAGCTCACGATCCGGGACAGGGAACAATCAGCCCCAGCATTTT. Amino acid sequence: CASSRSGTGNNQPQHF.

This chain links TRBV12-3 or TRBV12-4 with TRBJ2-2; D is unclear. The ends were cut back, 4 bases at V and 5 bases at J, with 8 bases in the middle. The CDR3 covers 13 residues. In nucleotides, the CDR3 is TGTGCCAGCAGTTATGGAGAAACCGGGGAGCTGTTTTTT. It codes for CASSYGETGELFF.